Listed below are T cell receptor beta chains from one sample, sequenced in a study of T cell changes during pregnancy in multiple sclerosis. TCRdb's table, derived via immunoSEQ multiplex PCR, lists solely in-frame clones and lacks some. The table has approximately 93,000 clones, under 95% seen once. The sequencing here drew on peripheral blood, taken before pregnancy. The source is a female donor with multiple sclerosis, enrolled in a pregnancy study. The CDR3 runs from the conserved cysteine through the conserved F or W. A D gene is named only where the DNA matches it firmly. A clone size is listed for some rows: how often the clone was seen (once, few, many), or a class if it is expanded.

TRBJ1-2,NA,NA,TRBV6-4,TGTGCCAGCAGTCGGGGGATAGACTATGGCTACACCTTC,CASSRGIDYGYTF
TRBJ2-2,NA,TRBD2,TRBV5-1,TGCGCCAGCACCGGACTAGGACTCCCCGCCGGGGAGCTGTTTTTT,CASTGLGLPAGELFF
TRBJ2-1,NA,TRBD2,TRBV18,TGTGCCAGCTCACCAGACAGCGGGAGCGAGTTCTTC,CASSPDSGSEFF
TRBJ2-2,NA,TRBD1,TRBV28,TGTGCCAGCAGTTTATGGTCGACAGGGGCGAACACCGGGGAGCTGTTTTTT,CASSLWSTGANTGELFF
TRBJ2-7,once,NA,TRBV7-9,TGTGCCAGCAGCTTATCCAATTCCTACGAGCAGTACTTC,CASSLSNSYEQYF
TRBJ1-5,NA,NA,TRBV6-5,TGTGCCAGCAGTTACAGAGGCAATCAGCCCCAGCATTTT,CASSYRGNQPQHF
TRBJ1-1,NA,TRBD1,TRBV18,TGTGCCAGCTCACTCACCCCCGGGACAGGGTTGGAAGCTTTCTTT,CASSLTPGTGLEAFF
TRBJ1-2,NA,NA,TRBV6-6,TGTGCCAGCATAACCGACAGGTACTATGGCTACACCTTC,CASITDRYYGYTF
TRBJ2-7,once,NA,TRBV5-4,TGTGCCAGCAGCTGGGGCGGTGCGGGGGCGCAGGAGCAGTACTTC,CASSWGGAGAQEQYF
TRBJ2-2,NA,TRBD2,TRBV27,TGTGCCAGCGGGACTAGCGGGAGCTACACCGGGGAGCTGTTTTTT,CASGTSGSYTGELFF
TRBJ2-7,NA,TRBD1,TRBV18,TGTGCCAGCTCCACGACAGGGGTGGCATACGAGCAGTACTTC,CASSTTGVAYEQYF
TRBJ2-1,NA,NA,TRBV28,TGTGCCAGCAGTTCTCAACGGACTCTATACAATGAGCAGTTCTTC,CASSSQRTLYNEQFF
TRBJ2-7,few,NA,TRBV27,TGTGCCAGCCGCCCTACCCCATACGAGCAGTACTTC,CASRPTPYEQYF
TRBJ2-7,NA,NA,TRBV5-8,TGTGCCAGCAGCCCGAGAACGTACGAGCAGTACTTC,CASSPRTYEQYF
TRBJ1-4,NA,TRBD1,TRBV15,TGTGCCACCAGCAGATTCAGGGACAGCCTCCCAGAGGATGAAAAACTGTTTTTT,CATSRFRDSLPEDEKLFF
TRBJ1-1,once,NA,TRBV19,TGTGCCAGTAGTATGTCGTGGCAGGGGTGGACTGAAGCTTTCTTT,CASSMSWQGWTEAFF
TRBJ1-5,NA,NA,TRBV4-2,TGTGCCAGCAGCCAAGACCACGGGGAGAATCAGCCCCAGCATTTT,CASSQDHGENQPQHF
TRBJ1-4,NA,TRBD1,TRBV7-2,TGTGCCAGCAGCCATCCCAGGGACAGGGGGCGTGAAAAACTGTTTTTT,CASSHPRDRGREKLFF
TRBJ2-3,NA,TRBD2,TRBV6-4,TGTGCCAGCTCCAAGCGGGAGGGAGATACGCAGTATTTT,CASSKREGDTQYF
TRBJ1-5,NA,TRBD1,TRBV28,TGTGCCAGCAGTCCGGCTACAGGGGCCGGCAATCAGCCCCAGCATTTT,CASSPATGAGNQPQHF
TRBJ2-7,once,TRBD2,TRBV9,TGTGCCAGCAGCGTAGAGGGACTAGCGGGGGCTGTGCAGTACTTC,CASSVEGLAGAVQYF
TRBJ1-2,NA,NA,TRBV6-5,TGTGCCAGCAGTTACGGAGCTGACGGCTACACCTTC,CASSYGADGYTF
TRBJ1-4,NA,TRBD1,TRBV27,TGTGCCAGCAGTCGTATCGACAGGGTGAATGAAAAACTGTTTTTT,CASSRIDRVNEKLFF
TRBJ2-7,NA,NA,TRBV7-6,TGTGCCAGCAGCTTATGGGGAGGATACGAGCAGTACTTC,CASSLWGGYEQYF
TRBJ2-7,NA,NA,TRBV10-3,TGTGCCATCAGGCCTCTGGGCCCGAATTACGAGCAGTACTTC,CAIRPLGPNYEQYF
TRBJ2-7,NA,NA,TRBV11-2,TGTGCCAGCAGCGTAATCGGGGACTCCTACGAGCAGTACTTC,CASSVIGDSYEQYF
TRBJ2-7,NA,NA,TRBV27,TGTGCCAGCAGTTTGGGCAGGGGGGCTTACGAGCAGTACTTC,CASSLGRGAYEQYF
TRBJ2-7,NA,TRBD1,TRBV6-6,TGTGCCAGCAGTTGGGGACAGCAATCCTACGAGCAGTACTTC,CASSWGQQSYEQYF
TRBJ2-4,NA,TRBD2,TRBV25-1,TGTGCCAGCAGTGAATTTAGACTAGCGGGAGGCAAAAACATTCAGTACTTC,CASSEFRLAGGKNIQYF
TRBJ2-3,NA,NA,TRBV5-4,TGTGCCAGCAGCTCACAGGCTTTCACAGATACGCAGTATTTT,CASSSQAFTDTQYF
TRBJ2-2,once,TRBD1,TRBV7-6,TGTGCCAGCAGCATACTGAACAGGGGTTCAAAGACCGGGGAGCTGTTTTTT,CASSILNRGSKTGELFF
TRBJ1-1,NA,NA,TRBV19,TGTGCCAGTAGTAATCCAGGGATCGGCACTGAAGCTTTCTTT,CASSNPGIGTEAFF
TRBJ2-3,NA,NA,TRBV7-2,TGTGCCAGCAGCTTAGCTGAGCGACCCACGGGAGATACGCAGTATTTT,CASSLAERPTGDTQYF
TRBJ1-1,NA,NA,TRBV13,TGTGCCAGCAGCCCCGGGGACTTTGAAGCTTTCTTT,CASSPGDFEAFF
TRBJ2-1,NA,NA,TRBV6-6,TGTGCCAGCAGTTACGTACAGGGATATGAGCAGTTCTTC,CASSYVQGYEQFF
TRBJ2-1,NA,TRBD1,TRBV14,TGTGCCAGCAGCCTAGGGGGCGGGTCCTACAATGAGCAGTTCTTC,CASSLGGGSYNEQFF
TRBJ1-5,NA,TRBD1,TRBV6-8,TGTGCCAGCACTTGGGGTGATCCGGGACAGTATGACTTTAGCAATCAGCCCCAGCATTTT,CASTWGDPGQYDFSNQPQHF
TRBJ2-1,NA,NA,TRBV10-3,TGTGCCATCAGTGAGTCGAGAGTAGCCCCCTCCTACAATGAGCAGTTCTTC,CAISESRVAPSYNEQFF
TRBJ2-1,NA,NA,TRBV7-9,TGTGCCAGCAGCGACTGGACACCATACAATGAGCAGTTCTTC,CASSDWTPYNEQFF
TRBJ1-3,NA,TRBD1,TRBV15,TGTGCCACCAGCGGTAGACAGGGGGGGTCTGGAAACACCATATATTTT,CATSGRQGGSGNTIYF
TRBJ2-3,NA,NA,TRBV27,TGTGCCAGCAGTCTCGGACAGCTCACAGATACGCAGTATTTT,CASSLGQLTDTQYF
TRBJ2-3,NA,NA,TRBV19,TGTGCCAGTAGTATAGGCCCAGGCACAGATACGCAGTATTTT,CASSIGPGTDTQYF
TRBJ1-2,NA,NA,TRBV10-3,TGTGCCAGTTCCACGAATATACAGGGCTTAGGGGACTATGGCTACACCTTC,CASSTNIQGLGDYGYTF
TRBJ1-5,NA,NA,TRBV7-2,TGTGCCAGCAGCTTATTTTATAGCAATCAGCCCCAGCATTTT,CASSLFYSNQPQHF
TRBJ1-5,NA,NA,TRBV19,TGTGCCAGTAGTATCTACAGGGAGGGTCAGCCCCAGCATTTT,CASSIYREGQPQHF
TRBJ2-5,NA,NA,TRBV4-3,TGCGCCAGCAGCCAACAGGGGGGTGAGACCCAGTACTTC,CASSQQGGETQYF
TRBJ1-5,NA,NA,TRBV10-3,TGTGCCATCAGTGGTTCATGGGAGCAGCCCCAGCATTTT,CAISGSWEQPQHF
TRBJ1-1,NA,TRBD1,TRBV19,TGTGCCAGTAGTATAAGGGGACAGGGGGCGAACACTGAAGCTTTCTTT,CASSIRGQGANTEAFF
TRBJ1-2,NA,NA,TRBV4-2,TGTGCCAGCAGCCAAGATCCCGGGACAAACTATGGCTACACCTTC,CASSQDPGTNYGYTF
TRBJ2-1,NA,TRBD2,TRBV7-3,TGTGCCAGCAGCTTAGCGGGAGTGGACAATGAGCAGTTCTTC,CASSLAGVDNEQFF
TRBJ1-2,NA,TRBD1,TRBV18,TGTGCCAGCTCTCCCTGGACAGGGCCTAACTATGGCTACACCTTC,CASSPWTGPNYGYTF
TRBJ1-5,NA,NA,TRBV27,TGTGCCAGCAGTTTAGCGGGGTGGGGCAATCAGCCCCAGCATTTT,CASSLAGWGNQPQHF
TRBJ1-5,NA,TRBD1,TRBV2,TGTGCCAGCATCCTGGACAGGACCGAGAAGAATCAGCCCCAGCATTTT,CASILDRTEKNQPQHF